These T cell receptor beta chains were read from a single sample in a study of metastatic and nonmetastatic thyroid tumors. From the PCR reads, TCRdb re-called clones with MiXCR. The sample holds some 8,800 clones, about 20% seen once. Sequencing input: adjacent normal tissue. Source of these receptors: a female donor with papillary thyroid cancer or a benign thyroid nodule (not recorded which). Some clones in this sample may be carry-over from other donors' samples. Each CDR3 is given with its conserved first and last residue. The D gene is left open where the match is weak. Only part of the rows carry a size: once, few, many, or a class if the clone is expanded.

clone_size	v_call	j_call	d_call	cdr3_nt	cdr3_aa
-	TRBV5-1	TRBJ2-6	-	TGCGCCAGCAGCTCCGGCGGGGGCGCCGGGGCCAACGTCCTGACTTTC	CASSSGGGAGANVLTF
many	TRBV7-6	TRBJ2-2	-	TGTGCCAGCAGCCCCCTTAAGAATCTCCACACCGGGGAGCTGTTTTTT	CASSPLKNLHTGELFF
-	TRBV7-7	TRBJ1-4	-	TGTGCTAGCATCCCCAGGGGCTTGGTATCTAATGAAAAACTGTTTTTT	CASIPRGLVSNEKLFF
many	TRBV7-6	TRBJ1-4	TRBD1	TGTGCCAGCAGCTCGAGGGGGCCTAATGAAAAACTGTTTTTT	CASSSRGPNEKLFF
-	TRBV20-1	TRBJ2-1	TRBD2	TGCAGTGCTAGTTCGACTAGCGGCGAGGGGTACAATGAGCAGTTCTTC	CSASSTSGEGYNEQFF
few	TRBV12-5	TRBJ1-6	-	TGTGCCAGTGGTCCAAGGACAGAGAGCTCCTATAATTCACCCCTCCACTTT	CASGPRTESSYNSPLHF
medium-sized	TRBV28	TRBJ2-1	TRBD1	TGTGCCAGCAGTCCCCCACCGTGGGACAGGGTAATCAATGAGCAGTTCTTC	CASSPPPWDRVINEQFF
many	TRBV12-5	TRBJ2-1	-	TGTGCTAGTGGTTGGCAGGCCACCTACAATGAGCAGTTCTTC	CASGWQATYNEQFF
medium-sized	TRBV12-3/TRBV12-4	TRBJ2-3	TRBD2	TGTGCCAGCAGTCCGGATTCGTGGCGGGAGCGTAGCACAGATACGCAGTATTTT	CASSPDSWRERSTDTQYF
few	TRBV6-2/TRBV6-3	TRBJ1-5	TRBD1	TGTGCCAGCATGGGACAGATGAATCAGCCCCAGCATTTT	CASMGQMNQPQHF
medium-sized	TRBV7-3	TRBJ2-7	TRBD2	TGTGCCAGCAGCCACACGGGGGGCGAGCAGTACTTC	CASSHTGGEQYF
-	TRBV5-1	TRBJ2-7	-	TGCGCCAGCAGCTTGGAATCCTACGAGCAGTACTTC	CASSLESYEQYF
many	TRBV3-1	TRBJ2-1	-	TGTGCCAGCAGCCGGCTCCCTAGCGACGGGCAGTTCTTC	CASSRLPSDGQFF
few	TRBV6-1	TRBJ1-2	-	TGTGTCAGCAGACGTGGGACACTCTATGGCTACACCTTC	CVSRRGTLYGYTF
few	TRBV6-2/TRBV6-3	TRBJ2-7	-	TGTGCCAGCAGTTACAGGGCCTTC	CASSYRAF
-	TRBV5-1	TRBJ1-1	-	TGCGCCAGCAGCTCTGTGGCCTCGGGCACTGAAGCTTTCTTT	CASSSVASGTEAFF
medium-sized	TRBV15	TRBJ2-1	-	TGTGCCACCAGCAGAGATCGCAGCAATGAGCAGTTCTTC	CATSRDRSNEQFF
medium-sized	TRBV28	TRBJ1-2	TRBD1	TGTGCCAGCAGTTTAGGGCCCGGGACAGGGGGACTCACCTTC	CASSLGPGTGGLTF
-	TRBV20-1	TRBJ2-7	-	TGCAGTGCCCGCCTCCCGTCCGAGCAGTACTTC	CSARLPSEQYF
medium-sized	TRBV11-2	TRBJ1-2	TRBD1	TGTGCCAGCAGCTACAGGGGGAGTGTAAATAGTGGCTATGGCTACACCTTC	CASSYRGSVNSGYGYTF
many	TRBV4-2	TRBJ1-2	-	TGTGCCAGCAGCCAATTCCTGGACGTCGTCTCTAACTATGGCTACACCTTC	CASSQFLDVVSNYGYTF
-	TRBV6-1	TRBJ2-2	TRBD1	TGTGCCAGCAGAGGACAGGGGAAGTTGGCCGGGGAGCTGTTTTTT	CASRGQGKLAGELFF
-	TRBV4-3	TRBJ2-7	-	TGCGCCAGCAGCCAAGGTACGACAGTAACGGGGCGCGAGCAGTACTTC	CASSQGTTVTGREQYF
medium-sized	TRBV11-1	TRBJ2-7	-	TGTGCCAGCAGCTTAGCGCTCTGGGACGAGCAGTACTTC	CASSLALWDEQYF
many	TRBV7-2	TRBJ2-5	-	TGTGCCAGCAGCCCGTCGGGAACCAAGCAAGAGACCCAGTACTTC	CASSPSGTKQETQYF
-	TRBV20-1	TRBJ2-7	-	TGCAGTGCTAGCGGGAGTTACGAGCAGTACTTC	CSASGSYEQYF
many	TRBV5-1	TRBJ1-1	TRBD1	TGCGCCAGCAGCACAACCACAGGGGGCACGGGCACTGAAGCTTTCTTT	CASSTTTGGTGTEAFF
many	TRBV6-1	TRBJ2-3	TRBD1	TGTGCCAGCAAACTCGCTCGGGACAGTAAAATGTATTTT	CASKLARDSKMYF
many	TRBV19	TRBJ2-1	TRBD1	TGTGCCAGTAGTCCCAACCCCGGACAGGGGATGGGTGAGCAGTTCTTC	CASSPNPGQGMGEQFF
few	TRBV6-1	TRBJ2-1	-	TGTGCCAGCAGCGGAACAGGGATCAACAATGAGCAGTTCTTC	CASSGTGINNEQFF
few	TRBV6-1	TRBJ1-2	-	TGTGCCAGCAGTGAAGCATCACAAGGACGCTATGGCTACACCTTC	CASSEASQGRYGYTF
-	TRBV6-1	TRBJ1-1	TRBD1	TGTGCCAGCAGTCCGACAGGGGGAAACACTGAAGCTTTCTTT	CASSPTGGNTEAFF
-	TRBV28	TRBJ2-7	-	TGTGCCAGCAGCCCGACAGGATCCTACGAGCAGTACTTC	CASSPTGSYEQYF
many	TRBV20-1	TRBJ2-7	TRBD2	TGCAGTGCTAGAAAACCGACTAGCTTCGACGAGCAGTACTTC	CSARKPTSFDEQYF
many	TRBV3-1	TRBJ2-4	TRBD1	TGTGCCAGCAGCCCTCAGGGGGTCGAAAACATTCAGTACTTC	CASSPQGVENIQYF
medium-sized	TRBV12-3/TRBV12-4	TRBJ1-5	-	TGTGCCAGCAGTTTAGGACAGTACAATCAGCCCCAGCATTTT	CASSLGQYNQPQHF
many	TRBV5-4	TRBJ2-5	TRBD2	TGTGCCAGCAGCTTGGTGGTAGCGGGAGGGTCGGTGCCCGTTAGGACCCAGTACTTC	CASSLVVAGGSVPVRTQYF
-	TRBV7-9	TRBJ1-2	-	TGTGCCAGCAGCTTATCGGTCCGGGACTATGGCTACACCTTC	CASSLSVRDYGYTF
-	TRBV24-1	TRBJ1-2	-	TGTGCCACCAGTGATCCCCTGGTAGGGCACTATGGCTACACCTTC	CATSDPLVGHYGYTF
-	TRBV19	TRBJ1-2	-	TGTGCCTGCCGTCACAGGGATCCCAACTATGGCTACACCTTC	CACRHRDPNYGYTF
-	TRBV28	TRBJ1-5	-	TGTGCCAGCAGTTATAGACCCAATCAGCCCCAGCATTTT	CASSYRPNQPQHF
-	TRBV12-3/TRBV12-4	TRBJ2-2	TRBD1	TGTGCCAGCAGTTTACGGACAGGGGGAAGTTCCGGGGAGCTGTTTTTT	CASSLRTGGSSGELFF
many	TRBV5-1	TRBJ2-2	-	TGCGCCAGCAGGAAGGGCCTCGATCCCGGGGAGCTGTTTTTT	CASRKGLDPGELFF
medium-sized	TRBV10-1	TRBJ1-1	TRBD1	TGCGCCAGCAGCAAAGTCCAGGGACAGGGTACTACTGAAGCTTTCTTT	CASSKVQGQGTTEAFF
medium-sized	TRBV15	TRBJ1-5	TRBD1	TGTGCCACCAGCAGAGCTCGACAGGGGGATCAGCCCCAGCATTTT	CATSRARQGDQPQHF
medium-sized	TRBV20-1	TRBJ1-2	-	TGCAGTGCTAGAGGCGGTAACTATGGCTACACCTTC	CSARGGNYGYTF
medium-sized	TRBV10-3	TRBJ1-1	TRBD1	TGTGCCATCAGTTGGGACAGCCTAGCTGGGAACACTGAAGCTTTCTTT	CAISWDSLAGNTEAFF
medium-sized	TRBV7-8	TRBJ1-2	TRBD1	TGTGCCAGCAGCTTGACAGGGTTTTATGGCTACACCTTC	CASSLTGFYGYTF
few	TRBV9	TRBJ1-6	-	TGTGCCAGCAGCCCAAGTAATTCACCCCTCCACTTT	CASSPSNSPLHF
many	TRBV14	TRBJ2-2	-	TGTGCCAGCAGTCTTTGGGGCGGGGAGCTGTTTTTT	CASSLWGGELFF